This T cell receptor (beta chain) stems from a study of spatial heterogeneity in lung cancer. Study overall: Sequences of the beta chain were consistently detected in greater numbers than alpha-chain sequences. Unique TCR and UMI combinations averaged more than ten appearances each in raw reads. Study-level points and caveats: Tracking of tumor mutation counts was seen in expanded intratumoral alpha and beta TCR counts.

The table lists this clonotype with many counts. Its antigen is undetermined. Each CDR3 protein is one row after TCRdb ran MiXCR on the 5' RACE reads. The sample includes around 100,000 distinct CDR3 sequences, approximately 4% seen only once; the top ten take approximately 22%. This CDR3 contains 15 residues. With 1 base clipped from V and 9 bases from J, the junction kept 8 bases outside the gene matches. The germline gives CDR1 SGHRS, CDR2 YFSETQ. Time point described: sample taken at primary tumor resection. TCRs were sequenced from unsorted whole RNA of tumor, nontumor lung or PBMC. The rearrangement uses TRBV5-1 and TRBJ2-1, with 9 nucleotides matching TRBD2. Sequencing was performed on lung tumor tissue, taken at surgery. The clonotype originates from a male donor with early-stage non-small cell lung cancer. CDR3 nucleotides: TGCGCCAGCAGCTTGAACGCGGGAGGGACGGCTGAGCAGTTCTTC. Residues: CASSLNAGGTAEQFF.